This T cell receptor beta chain was captured by sequencing in a study of vaccination and CD4 T cells after COVID-19 (dated by TCRdb to between 2021 and 2024). Study-wide context: The convalescent cohort included six males and four females, with two Hispanic individuals, seven Caucasians, two Asians and one multiracial person. For stimulating the cultures, overlapping spike peptide pools were used, derived from SARS-CoV-2 as well as from the common cold coronaviruses HCoV-NL63, HCoV-OC43 and HCoV-229E. Post-COVID blood samples from convalescent patients were collected a median of around 100 days after diagnosis, with a range of about 35 to 180 days. As controls, cultures received a CEFX viral epitope pool (the positive control), an HIV-1 Nef peptide pool (the negative control), or no peptide at all. In 10 COVID-19 convalescent patients and 4 infection-naive healthy vaccine recipients, the spike-specific CD4+ TCR repertoire before mRNA vaccination was compared with the repertoire after mRNA vaccination. Memory CD4+ T cell crossreactivity between SARS-CoV-2 and common cold coronavirus spike proteins was assessed at the TCR clonotype level in an earlier paper using these donors. Post-vaccine blood samples were collected a median of approximately 68 days after the second vaccine dose, ranging from 14 to 241 days. Each participant got two doses of either the Pfizer-BioNTech BNT162b2 vaccine (n=8) or the Moderna mRNA-1273 vaccine (n=2).

The treatment or condition label of this sample denotes: roughly ten-day PBMC culture with coronavirus spike peptide pools or control peptides (ViraFEST assay). CD4+ T cells from unexposed donors were collected before the COVID-19 pandemic (2011-2018). The ViraFEST assay, used in the study, expanded antigen-specific T cells with peptide pools and then identified the expanded clonotypes through TCR sequencing. PBMCs were cultured at 1.5 million to 2 million per well in IMDM supplemented with approximately 4.7% human AB serum and roughly 10 IU/ml IL-2, with about 10 ug/ml peptide pools added. Half of the culture medium was replaced with fresh IL-2-containing medium on days 3 and 7. After around 10 days of culture, CD4+ T cells were isolated by negative selection using the EasySep CD4+ T cell isolation kit. As cell numbers permitted, CD4+ T cells from unexposed donors were tested for reactivity to SARS-CoV-2 S and N and to four common cold coronavirus spike pools. Ficoll-Paque Plus gradient centrifugation was used to isolate PBMCs from whole blood, and the isolated PBMCs were then either used fresh or cryopreserved at -140C. Triplicate wells were generally used for each culture condition. The leukapheresis product used for the unexposed donors was purchased from a commercial source.

This clonotype has just a few counts. There is no known antigen for this receptor. No much larger clone exists at a distance of one base, and base qualities are not known. V is pruned by 3 bases and J by 4 bases, leaving 8 bases of the junction without a gene match. The CDR3, cysteine through phenylalanine, is 15 amino acids long. Only the CDR3 DNA stays, 45 bases, in frame from base 1. Looking up the germline V gene (reference sequence) yields CDR1 DFQATT and CDR2 SNEGSKA. Library preparation used PCR. DNA from cultured CD4+ T cells underwent TCR sequencing with the Oncomine TCR Beta short-read assay at the Johns Hopkins FTIC core. The QIAamp micro DNA kit was used to extract genomic DNA from the cultured CD4+ T cells. Oncomine TCR Beta libraries made from cultured CD4+ T cells were pooled using unique dual indexes and sequenced on an Illumina iSeq 100. In the paper's pipeline: Non-productive sequences were removed, and CDR3s not starting with C, not ending with F or W, or shorter than 7 amino acids were discarded. The MANAFEST web application was used to identify antigen-specific clonotypes by comparing peptide-stimulated wells against reference wells and other culture wells. For a clone to be called positive, the clone needed an FDR below 0.05, an odds ratio above 5, and a productive frequency above 0.1% in at least two of three replicate wells. A clonotype counted as cross-reactive if it showed significant expansion both in the SARS-CoV-2 spike wells and in at least one common cold coronavirus spike condition. Similarity between CDR3 sequences was evaluated in R version 3.6.1 using Levenshtein distances (stringdist) and unrooted phylogenetic trees (ape). Using fastp trimming at Q25 and MiXCR clonotype assembly, TCRdb reanalyzed the public sequencing data and kept in-frame beta chains. CDR3 protein duplicates are merged, each entry listing the most common genes and DNA. It is TCRdb's table, rather than the study itself, that gives the V and J calls and clone size. The sample table contains thousands of distinct CDR3 sequences; only one count was recorded for 39% of them. Of the sample, 13% falls within the top ten clones.

Paper-wide results and their limitations: The study included relatively few convalescent patients and did not analyze early timepoints after natural infection. Of the vaccine-specific clones in convalescent patients, 304 of 307, or nearly all, reacted only to SARS-CoV-2 spike and did not cross-react with common cold coronaviruses. The median count of SARS-CoV-2-reactive clonotypes went up from under 25 after infection to approximately 40 after vaccination, although the change was not significant. Among convalescent patients, a median roughly 90% of the SARS-CoV-2-reactive clones seen after vaccination appeared only after vaccination, which suggests priming specific to the vaccine.

The TCR comes from a human donor in good health. The chain joins TRBV20-1 to TRBJ1-5; 8 nucleotides in the junction match TRBD1. Sample: CD4+ T cells from blood, cultured in vitro. The nucleotide sequence is TGCAGTGCTAGTAACATGGGACAGGAGAATCAGCCCCAGCATTTT. Translated, this gives CSASNMGQENQPQHF.